This note documents a single T cell receptor (beta chain) sequence. The antigen it binds to is not known. The junction carries 14 bases between V and J, which are trimmed by 6 bases and 2 bases respectively. As encoded in the germline V gene, CDR1 is MRHNA while CDR2 is SNTAGT. The CDR3 has 15 amino acids, counting the end cysteine and phenylalanine. Of the read, only the CDR3 DNA is kept; its 45 bases are in frame from base 1. Library preparation employed the immunoSEQ multiplex PCR assay. The multiplex PCR relied on a mix of 60 forward primers for TCR Vbeta segments and 13 reverse primers for TCR Jbeta segments. A multiplex PCR assay on genomic DNA amplified the CDR3 region of rearranged TCR beta genes. On the Illumina HiSeq System, the amplified TCR beta libraries were sequenced as 87-base-pair reads. In the original analysis: A later analysis tallied approximately 87 million unique TCR beta chains across the 610 or so repertoires, and approximately 12 million of those chains were shared by two or more donors. Raw reads were error-corrected and collapsed into unique sequences by a nearest-neighbor algorithm in which closely related sequences were merged to remove PCR and sequencing errors. V, D and J gene segments were assigned by aligning CDR3 sequences to IMGT reference sequences. For a sequence to be retained, at least a six-nucleotide match to both a V gene segment and a J gene segment was required. Rearrangements were classified as productive when the CDR3 lacked stop codons and remained in frame with V and J, and all other rearrangements were classified as non-productive. CDR3 was defined according to IMGT convention as the region running from the second conserved V-encoded cysteine to the conserved J-encoded phenylalanine. In an earlier analysis of just under 600 of the donors, sequences lacking an unambiguous match to a single V gene segment were excluded. An earlier analysis of a few hundred of the donors classified V segments as functional when productive rearrangements were above 56.7% and as segregating when the standard deviation between donors was above 5%. A statistical classification framework was developed to diagnose cytomegalovirus status using the catalog of TCR beta chain sequences. V and J gene assignment, in a later analysis, came from comparing TCR nucleotide sequences with IMGT/GENE-DB human TR gene sequences. A later analysis assigned CDR3 sequences and most-parsimonious VDJ recombination scenarios with the TCRdist pipeline. In a later analysis, each TCR beta chain was defined by its CDR3 amino acid sequence together with its V-gene family, and reads without a unique V-gene family were excluded. In a later analysis, 450 to 600 highly shared, low-generation-probability nucleotide sequences were removed to address suspected cross-contamination and a sequencing artifact. A later analysis calculated a clonal expansion index for each public chain from normalized within-repertoire ranks of inferred template counts. In a later analysis, generation probabilities were computed using a VDJ recombination model fitted to out-of-frame rearrangements, and the results were checked against IGoR. In a later analysis, TCR-TCR, TCR-HLA and TCR-CMV co-occurrence was scored with hypergeometric tests, and a repertoire-size bias correction was applied to TCR pairs. To estimate false discovery rates, a later analysis permuted the HLA or CMV assignments 20 times. In a later analysis, co-occurring TCRs were grouped using DBSCAN, with TCRdist sequence similarity added in when clustering inside HLA-allele-positive subsets. Co-occurrence clustering excluded repertoires with fewer than 30,000 or more than 120,000 public chains, plus five with anomalous nucleotide sharing. Entries here come from immuneACCESS through TCRdb and include only in-frame sequences with V and J called. Some clones fail to appear in such tables; in the studies checked, an unresolved V gene covers under half of the shortfall, and the cause of the remainder is unknown. From that table come the V and J calls and clone size; the DNA was used to work out D and trimming. This sample's table contains about 160,000 clones. The ten biggest clones cover roughly 2% of the sample.

The data are from a study of cytomegalovirus exposure and HLA in healthy donors listed by TCRdb under 2017. Broadly, across the study: In an earlier analysis of fewer than 750 of the donors, under 300 Gb of sequence data and roughly 100 million unique TCR beta sequences from about 179 million T cells were reported. An early release that covered fewer than 800 HLA-typed donors contained approximately 290 gigabases of sequencing data and approximately 85 million unique TCR sequences. Of the approximately 400 genotyped donors, 65% to 90% fell in the genetic ancestry cluster associated with self-reported Caucasian donors. The study was designed to test whether signatures of past pathogen exposure could be identified by cataloging public T cell receptors. The study used immunosequencing to profile the T cell repertoires of approximately 650 subjects and linked those repertoires to cytomegalovirus serostatus. Besides the first cohort of roughly 700 subjects, a separate validation cohort made up of 95 to 150 different subjects was used. To predict cytomegalovirus infection status, the study brought together high-throughput TCR immunosequencing, statistical association of individual TCRs with disease status, and machine learning. In a later analysis, previously published TCR beta repertoires from roughly 710 donors were re-analyzed and high-resolution HLA genotyping was added so that TCR occurrence patterns could be studied. Rather than drawing on any new phenotypic data, the later analysis identified candidate immune exposures from TCR beta sequences and the way those sequences occurred across donors. An earlier analysis of more than 450 of the donors used high-throughput TCR beta sequencing to judge whether each TCR beta V gene segment behaved as functional or pseudogenic. Donor age, sex, ethnicity and CMV serostatus were compiled together with the repertoire data. A later genetic analysis took genome-wide SNP genotypes for about three fifths of the 666 donors and used that subset as a discovery cohort. Every discovery cohort repertoire had been produced on one sequencing platform. HLA typing included class I and class II loci at four-digit resolution. The number of typed donors differed by locus: 629-630 for A, B, C, DRB1 and DQB1; 500 to 550 for DQA1; some 610 for DPA1; and about 470 for DPB1. A handful of DR-DQ haplotypes were treated as single units for association and clustering because of strong linkage in the cohort. Among roughly 400 genotyped donors of the cohort, an average of about 240,000 unique TCR beta nucleotide sequences were sequenced per donor, roughly 20% of them non-productive.

Points the paper makes about the study in general: When HLA alleles, especially DR and DQ, strongly co-occurred, TCR associations were difficult to assign to individual alleles. The authors suggested that the approach could potentially be extended to other disease states and immunological phenotypes. In vitro tests confirmed that three of the cytomegalovirus-associated TCR beta chains recognize cytomegalovirus antigens. Broadly in line with IMGT annotations, most TCR beta V segments showed up in productive rearrangements about 87% or about 30% of the time in an earlier analysis of about 500 of the donors. Specific HLA alleles were associated with about 17,000 TCR beta sequences at a false discovery rate of 0.05 in a later analysis. Because counts were too low, around 18 rarely observed V segments, including chromosome 9 orphons, were left out of the earlier analysis of 500 to 750 of the donors. Immune exposure information for the cohort was limited to CMV serostatus. Compared with equally common non-associated chains, HLA-associated TCR beta chains in a later analysis were more clonally expanded and had lower generation probabilities. The presence/absence analyses assumed that sequencing depth was roughly uniform across donors, and that assumption may not be true. A later analysis found that most CMV-associated TCR beta chains appeared HLA-restricted, with HLA associations seemingly driven largely by CMV exposure. Correlated functional status among segregating V segments might be attributable to linkage disequilibrium, but an unknown experimental factor could not be ruled out. Most TCR sequences were seen in very few donors, while some public TCRs were found in many individuals. The 87-base-pair reads could not distinguish some IMGT-functional V segments, including TRBV6-2 and TRBV6-3, so those segments were excluded. In the study, around 150 TCR beta chains were listed as associated with cytomegalovirus. A further reported finding was that TCR beta sequences accurately predicted the HLA-A and HLA-B alleles for most subjects in the first cohort. In a later analysis, the rate of TCR association differed among HLA loci, with DRB1 alleles having the most associated TCRs and HLA-C alleles having the fewest. In a later genetic analysis, a missense DCLRE1C variant was associated with V-gene and J-gene trimming of TCR beta chains, and the association was replicated in an independent cohort. Because some donors lacked HLA typing at each locus, the association tests relied only on the typed subset. In a later genetic analysis, fewer N-insertions in productive TCRs were reported among donors in an Asian-associated ancestry cluster than the roughly 670-donor mean. In both the original and validation cohorts, the classifier was reported to diagnose cytomegalovirus status with high specificity and sensitivity. According to a later analysis, parvovirus B19, influenza, CMV and Epstein-Barr virus appeared linked to several top co-occurrence clusters. The sequencing pipeline was judged likely to have produced a cluster of highly shared sequence variants as a technical artifact. In this cohort, only TCR beta chains were sequenced, and detectable features were limited by the absence of alpha or paired-chain data.

The cohort consisted of 670 or so healthy bone marrow donors. At the time of sampling, every cohort member was nominally healthy, though immune exposures that went unrecorded were likely present. The donor was CMV seronegative and belonged to the group of 352 seronegative cohort members. Every donor gave a peripheral blood sample, and the peripheral blood mononuclear cells from that sample were used for TCR beta sequencing. The Qiagen DNeasy Blood Extraction Kit was used to extract genomic DNA from the blood cell samples. The receptor was derived from a man younger than 45 in good health and CMV-seronegative. The receptor chain draws on TRBV6-4 and TRBJ2-1, with TRBD2 perhaps the D gene, on 6 matching bases. Specimen: PBMCs. The CDR3 reads as follows: CASSVGTEAYNEQFF. Here is the DNA: TGTGCCAGCAGCGTCGGGACTGAAGCCTACAATGAGCAGTTCTTC.